Below are 24 T cell receptor beta chains sequenced from a single sample in a study of cytomegalovirus exposure and HLA in healthy donors. The PCR used 60 Vbeta and 13 Jbeta primers. Using immunoSEQ multiplex PCR, the repertoire was profiled, and TCRdb retains in-frame clones only, with some absent. Of about 120,000 clones listed, less than 80% are singletons. The sequencing sample was made of PBMCs. Receptors were obtained from a woman aged 45-65 years in good health and CMV-seronegative.

This CDR3 reads CASSLGQGNTDTQYF. Written as DNA, the CDR3 is TGCGCCAGCAGCTTGGGACAGGGGAACACAGATACGCAGTATTTT. The chain uses TRBV5-1 and TRBJ2-3; 8 bases are a match to TRBD1. The V gene's germline CDR1 is SGHRS and CDR2 YFSETQ. The CDR3 totals 15 residues. Losses at the gene ends were 0 bases for V and 2 bases for J; bases not matched to a gene: 2. Full variable domain (missing parts from reference TRBV5-1 and TRBJ2-3): KAGVTQTPRYLIKTRGQQVTLSCSPISGHRSVSWYQQTPGQGLQFLFEYFSETQRNKGNFPGRFSGRQFSNSRSEMNVSTLELGDSALYLCASSLGQGNTDTQYFGPGTRLTVL.

This chain uses TRBV25-1 with TRBJ2-1, with D possibly matching TRBD2 (6 bases). In germline, CDR1 is MGHDK, CDR2 SYGVNS. Trimming shortened V by 6 bases and J by 7 bases, and 16 bases separated the two germline ends. The CDR3 covers 14 residues. The CDR3 reads CASSLGLARNEQFF. The CDR3 region has the DNA TGTGCCAGCAGCTTGGGGCTAGCGAGGAATGAGCAGTTCTTC.

V gene TRBV7-3 combines with J gene TRBJ2-2; D possibly corresponds to TRBD2 (6 bases). CDR1 is SGHTA and CDR2 is FQGTGA in the germline V gene. The length of the CDR3 is 14 residues. The ends were cut back, 8 bases at V and 6 bases at J, with 16 bases in the middle. The CDR3 coding sequence is TGTGCCAGCTCTCGAGGAGGGGAGTCCGGGGAGCTGTTTTTT. Residues: CASSRGGESGELFF.

The chain recombines TRBV10-3 with TRBJ2-5; 7 bases line up with TRBD1. CDR3 length: 13 residues. V gave up 10 bases and J gave up 4 bases; unmatched junction bases: 9. Germline V CDR1 and CDR2: ENHRY, SYGVKD. Written as DNA, the CDR3 is TGTGCCACGACAAGACAGGGCGGAGAGACCCAGTACTTC. It yields the protein CATTRQGGETQYF.

The gene calls are TRBV7-2 and TRBJ2-7, with D uncertain. V was cut by 0 bases and J by 3 bases, with 6 bases left in between. Germline V gene sequence: CDR1 SGHTA, CDR2 FQGNSA. CDR3 size: 13 residues. CDR3 amino acids: CASSLAYSYEQYF. The CDR3 DNA reads as TGTGCCAGCAGCTTAGCGTACAGCTACGAGCAGTACTTC.

As DNA, the CDR3 is TGTGCCAGCAGTTACCCCTCGGGTGATCAGCCCCAGCATTTT. Translating it yields CASSYPSGDQPQHF. This sequence joins TRBV6-5 and TRBJ1-5; D gene unclear. Between the trimmed V and J ends, which lost 2 bases and 5 bases, there was a span of 10 bases. This CDR3 is 14 amino acids long. CDR1 is MNHEY and CDR2 is SVGAGI in the germline V gene.

This sequence joins TRBV7-9 and TRBJ2-3; TRBD2 agrees at 12 bases. Trimming cost V 5 bases and J 6 bases; bases outside gene matches: 12. The CDR3 covers 17 residues. Looked up from germline, CDR1 is SEHNR and CDR2 is FQNEAQ (reference sequence). Here the CDR3 reads CASSPLRTSGMADTQYF. The CDR3 DNA reads TGTGCCAGCAGCCCTCTACGGACTAGCGGGATGGCGGATACGCAGTATTTT.

V and J are TRBV5-6 and TRBJ2-7; TRBD1 might be the D (6 bases). V dropped 3 bases and J dropped 2 bases, with 12 bases sitting between them. This CDR3 spans 14 amino acids. From germline, CDR1 is SGHDT and CDR2 YYEEEE. The CDR3 DNA reads TGTGCCAGCAGCTCGGACAGTAAGCCCTACGAGCAGTACTTC. It translates to CASSSDSKPYEQYF.

This clone was seen a few times. The CDR3 loop reads CASSLRTGKTYNEQFF. The CDR3 DNA is TGTGCCAGCAGCTTACGGACAGGGAAGACCTACAATGAGCAGTTCTTC. V gene TRBV7-8 combines with J gene TRBJ2-1, with TRBD1 identical over 8 bases. Germline V lookup: CDR1 SGHVS, CDR2 FQNEAQ. The J segment lost 2 bases and the V segment lost 2 bases, leaving 5 bases of the junction unmatched. CDR3 size: 16 residues.

This clone was seen a single time. The rearrangement links TRBV30 to TRBJ2-7; 10 positions match TRBD2. V dropped 2 bases and J dropped 1; count of bases not matched to a gene: 5. This CDR3 comprises 15 residues. The germline CDR1 and CDR2 sequences are GTSNPN and SVGIG (reference sequence). The CDR3 DNA sequence: TGTGCCTGGAGTAGTCCGGGACTAGCGTCCTACGAGCAGTACTTC. Its protein is CAWSSPGLASYEQYF. Full variable domain (outside the CDR3, taken from reference TRBV30 and TRBJ2-7): SQTIHQWPATLVQPVGSPLSLECTVEGTSNPNLYWYRQAAGRGLQLLFYSVGIGQISSEVPQNLSASRPQDRQFILSSKKLLLSDSGFYLCAWSSPGLASYEQYFGPGTRLTVT.

A single count supports this clone. V and J are TRBV5-4 and TRBJ2-5; D call uncertain. The length of the CDR3 is 14 residues. Germline assignment: CDR1 SGHNT and CDR2 YYREEE (reference sequence). The V end was cut by 0 bases, the J end by 2 bases, with 8 bases between. The CDR3 spells CASSLVAVQETQYF. In nucleotides, the CDR3 is TGTGCCAGCAGCTTGGTGGCAGTTCAAGAGACCCAGTACTTC.

The genes are TRBV30 and TRBJ1-1, with D unresolved. This CDR3 is built from 13 residues. The V end lost 0 bases, the J end lost 3 bases, and 8 bases lay between the germline ends. Germline values: CDR1 GTSNPN, CDR2 SVGIG (reference sequence). The CDR3 spells CAWSVLGDTEAFF. CDR3 sequence (DNA): TGTGCCTGGAGTGTACTGGGAGACACTGAAGCTTTCTTT. Supplemented by reference TRBV30 and TRBJ1-1, the full variable domain reads SQTIHQWPATLVQPVGSPLSLECTVEGTSNPNLYWYRQAAGRGLQLLFYSVGIGQISSEVPQNLSASRPQDRQFILSSKKLLLSDSGFYLCAWSVLGDTEAFFGQGTRLTVV.

This clone was observed a few times. One junction end disagrees with the germline gene, perhaps due to a read error. J is TRBJ2-3 and V is TRBV10-3, with 9 bases aligning to TRBD1. Looked up from germline, CDR1 is ENHRY and CDR2 is SYGVKD. This CDR3 has 15 amino acids. CDR3 bases: TGTGCCAGCAGTGAAGGGACAGGGCACACAGATACGCAGTATTTT. Translating it yields CASSEGTGHTDTQYF.

In this sample, this clone turned up once. The V gene is TRBV7-9, the J gene TRBJ2-7; TRBD2 might be the D (6 bases). V shed 1 base and J shed 1 base, with 14 bases lying between them. The CDR3 has 16 amino acids. Germline V gene lookup returns CDR1 SEHNR and CDR2 FQNEAQ (reference sequence). The CDR3 nucleotides are TGTGCCAGCAGCTTAGTACTAGCCACGGCATCCTACGAGCAGTACTTC. Translating it yields CASSLVLATASYEQYF.

The gene calls are TRBV4-1 and TRBJ2-1, with 7 bases that match TRBD2. The V gene end was trimmed by 4 bases and the J gene end by 4 bases; junction bases not matched to a gene: 13. This CDR3 contains 17 residues. CDR1 is MGHRA, CDR2 YSYEKL, per germline. CDR3 DNA: TGCGCCAGCAGCCCACCACTAGCTCCCGGGAGGTACAATGAGCAGTTCTTC. This sequence encodes CASSPPLAPGRYNEQFF.

A few counts support this clone. The J gene is TRBJ1-2, the V gene TRBV10-3, with 10 positions matching TRBD1. The CDR3 length is 14 residues. Trimming cost V 2 bases and J 8 bases; bases outside gene matches: 5. The germline V gene encodes CDR1 ENHRY and CDR2 SYGVKD. CDR3 nucleotides: TGTGCCATCAGTGAGGCGGGACAGGGGAACGGCTACACCTTC. This translates into CAISEAGQGNGYTF.

This clone came up a few times. The chain recombines TRBV28 with TRBJ2-7; 12 bases line up with TRBD2. The CDR3 is 18 amino acids. Trimming at V came to 2 bases and at J to 4 bases, leaving 12 bases not matched to a gene. CDR1 and CDR2 from the germline V gene are MDHEN and SYDVKM. This chain's CDR3 is CASSLPTSGSPFGYEQYF. DNA for the CDR3: TGTGCCAGCAGTTTACCGACTAGCGGGAGCCCTTTCGGGTACGAGCAGTACTTC.

This chain connects TRBV5-3 to TRBJ2-6; TRBD2 agrees at 8 bases. TRBV5-3 is flagged as an ORF with uncertain function. The V gene end was trimmed by 1 base and the J gene end by 0 bases; junction bases not matched to a gene: 9. This CDR3 is 19 amino acids long. For the CDR3, the DNA is TGTGCCAGAAGCTTGTTGGGTAGCGGGACGCTCTCTGGGGCCAACGTCCTGACTTTC. Amino acid sequence: CARSLLGSGTLSGANVLTF.

The rearrangement joins TRBV7-2 to TRBJ2-1; the match to TRBD2 covers 10 bases. With 5 bases clipped from V and 7 bases from J, the junction kept 8 bases outside the gene matches. This CDR3 comprises 15 residues. Germline CDR1 SGHTA, CDR2 FQGNSA. The CDR3 DNA reads TGTGCCAGCAGCCCGCGGAGCGGGAGGGGAAATGAGCAGTTCTTC. Its translation is CASSPRSGRGNEQFF.

This rearrangement joins TRBV6-5 to TRBJ2-1; D call uncertain. CDR3 length: 13 residues. V shed 3 bases and J shed 5 bases, with 8 bases lying between them. CDR1 is MNHEY, CDR2 SVGAGI, per germline. The CDR3 is CASSYQANNEQFF. CDR3 bases: TGTGCCAGCAGTTATCAGGCGAACAATGAGCAGTTCTTC.

This clone was picked up one time. This chain's CDR3 is CASSFTRELNTEAFF. In nucleotides, the CDR3 is TGTGCCAGCTCATTCACCAGGGAATTGAACACTGAAGCTTTCTTT. The chain joins TRBV18 to TRBJ1-1; D may be TRBD1 (5 bases). Trimming stripped 5 bases from V and 0 bases from J, with 13 bases between. The germline V gene encodes CDR1 KGHSH and CDR2 LQKENI. The CDR3 is 15 amino acids.

The V gene is TRBV18, the J gene TRBJ2-7; 10 bases line up with TRBD1. Trimming removed 0 bases from V and 4 bases from J; junction bases left unmatched: 0. CDR3 size: 14 residues. CDR1 is KGHSH, CDR2 LQKENI, per germline. CDR3 protein: CASSPPDRGYEQYF. The DNA of the CDR3 is TGTGCCAGCTCACCACCGGACAGGGGGTACGAGCAGTACTTC.

In its sample, this clone was seen once. CDR3 sequence reads: CASSLVGREGPGYEQYF. CDR3 coding DNA: TGTGCCAGCAGCTTGGTAGGGCGGGAGGGCCCGGGGTACGAGCAGTACTTC. The chain joins TRBV5-4 to TRBJ2-7; 9 nucleotides match TRBD2. The CDR3 spans 17 residues. J was trimmed by 4 bases and V by 0 bases; bases with no gene match: 11. CDR1 is SGHNT, CDR2 YYREEE, per germline (reference sequence).

The V gene is TRBV6-5, the J gene TRBJ2-2, with 10 nucleotides matching TRBD2. The V and J ends lost 0 bases and 3 bases, in that order; junction bases with no gene match: 1. This CDR3 spans 16 amino acids. Germline CDR1 MNHEY, CDR2 SVGAGI. The CDR3 nucleotides read TGTGCCAGCAGTTACTCCGGACTAGCGGACACCGGGGAGCTGTTTTTT. Translating it yields CASSYSGLADTGELFF.